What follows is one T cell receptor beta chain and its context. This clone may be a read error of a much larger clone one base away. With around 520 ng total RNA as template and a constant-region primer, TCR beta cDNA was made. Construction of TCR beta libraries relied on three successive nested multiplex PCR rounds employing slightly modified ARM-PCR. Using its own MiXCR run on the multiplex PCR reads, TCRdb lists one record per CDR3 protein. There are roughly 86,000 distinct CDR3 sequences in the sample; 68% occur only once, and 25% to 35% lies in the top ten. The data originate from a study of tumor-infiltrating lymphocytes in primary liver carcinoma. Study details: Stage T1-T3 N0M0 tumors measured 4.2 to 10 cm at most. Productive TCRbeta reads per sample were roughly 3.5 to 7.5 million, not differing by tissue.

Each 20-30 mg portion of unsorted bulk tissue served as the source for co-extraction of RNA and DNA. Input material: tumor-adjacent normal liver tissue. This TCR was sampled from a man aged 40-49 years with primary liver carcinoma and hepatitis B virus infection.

For the CDR3, the DNA is TGTGCCAGTAGTAAGTCCACAGAGGTCTACGAGCAGTACTTC. As protein: CASSKSTEVYEQYF. V is TRBV19 and J is TRBJ2-7; D is undetermined. The length of the CDR3 is 14 residues. Trimming pared 4 bases from V and 3 bases from J, leaving 13 bases between. Germline lookup yields CDR1 LNHDA and CDR2 SQIVND (reference sequence).